The 16 T cell receptor beta chains given below trace back to one sample, sequenced in a study of graft-versus-host responses after intestinal transplantation. Produced via immunoSEQ multiplex PCR; TCRdb's table is partial and in-frame only. Among about 17,000 clones listed, 79% were seen once. Processing released intraepithelial and lamina propria lymphocytes from the graft tissue. Material: ileum tissue, obtained around 470 days after intestinal transplant. All receptors derive from a human patient who received an intestinal transplant, so some T cells may come from the graft donor.

The chain carries TRBV11-2 and TRBJ2-7; no definite D call. The CDR3 loop spans 10 amino acids. Germline CDR1 and CDR2: SGHAT and FQNNGV. Trimming took 5 bases from V and 4 from J, leaving 3 bases between them. The CDR3 here is CASSQYEQYF. The CDR3, as DNA: TGTGCCAGCAGCCAGTACGAGCAGTACTTC.

This chain joins TRBV6-6 and TRBJ2-5; D is possibly TRBD1 (6 bases). The assigned J gene may be wrong: the sequence end matches TRBJ2-7 better. The CDR3 has 15 amino acids. Looked up from germline, CDR1 is MNHNY and CDR2 is SVGAGI (reference sequence). CDR3 sequence reads: CASSPAKQGYHEQYF. The CDR3 DNA sequence: TGTGCCAGCAGCCCAGCCAAACAGGGTTACCACGAGCAGTACTTC.

This rearrangement joins TRBV2 to TRBJ2-1, with D perhaps assigned TRBD1 or TRBD2 (7 bases each). The CDR3 has 16 residues. Trimming left V 4 bases short and J 8 bases short, with 21 bases between. The germline CDR1 and CDR2 sequences are SNHLY and FYNNEI. CDR3 DNA sequence: TGTGCCAGCAGTGCGCCCAGGGGGAGGGCAGGGTATGAGCAGTTCTTC. Its translation is CASSAPRGRAGYEQFF.

In its sample, this clone was seen once. The chain has TRBV7-2 and TRBJ2-1; D unclear. Germline V CDR1 and CDR2: SGHTA, FQGNSA. Trimming stripped 4 bases from V and 7 bases from J, with 11 bases between. This CDR3 spans 13 amino acids. This chain's CDR3 is CASSSQARNEQFF. The CDR3 region has the DNA TGTGCCAGCAGCTCCCAAGCGAGGAATGAGCAGTTCTTC.

J is TRBJ1-5 and V is TRBV12-5; 7 bases agree with TRBD1. Trimming at V came to 2 bases and at J to 7 bases, leaving 5 bases not matched to a gene. This CDR3 has 14 residues. Germline CDR1 LGHNT, CDR2 FRNRAP. CDR3: CASGLQGGRQPQHF. DNA for the CDR3: TGTGCTAGTGGTTTGCAGGGGGGAAGGCAGCCCCAGCATTTT. Using reference TRBV12-5 and TRBJ1-5 for the parts outside the CDR3, the full variable domain is DARVTQTPRHKVTEMGQEVTMRCQPILGHNTVFWYRQTMMQGLELLAYFRNRAPLDDSGMPKDRFSAEMPDATLATLKIQPSEPRDSAVYFCASGLQGGRQPQHFGDGTRLSIL.

The V gene is TRBV5-4, the J gene TRBJ2-7, with a tentative D call TRBD1 (5 bases). The V end was cut by 0 bases, the J end by 6 bases, with 13 bases between. CDR1 and CDR2 from the germline V gene are SGHNT and YYREEE (reference sequence). This CDR3 contains 14 residues. The CDR3 nucleotides read TGTGCCAGCAGCTTGGACAGGACCCCTCCCGAGCAGTACTTC. This encodes CASSLDRTPPEQYF.

The chain recombines TRBV5-1 with TRBJ2-5, with 11 bases matching TRBD2. The J call may be faulty, since TRBJ2-7 better matches the DNA end. CDR1 and CDR2 (germline): SGHRS, YFSETQ. The CDR3 has 15 residues. Written as DNA, the CDR3 is TGCGCCAGCAGCTTGGGGGGACTAGCGGCCTACGAGCAGTACTTC. Amino acid sequence: CASSLGGLAAYEQYF.

The chain employs TRBV5-5 and TRBJ2-1; 7 bases are a match to TRBD2. Looked up from germline, CDR1 is SGHKS and CDR2 is YYEKEE (reference sequence). The CDR3 has 13 residues. Trimming removed 0 bases from V and 6 bases from J; junction bases left unmatched: 0. CDR3 amino acids: CASSLGTSNEQFF. CDR3 in DNA: TGTGCCAGCAGCTTGGGGACTAGCAATGAGCAGTTCTTC.

The V and J genes are TRBV7-3 and TRBJ2-3; D may match TRBD1 or TRBD2 (5 bases each). The V gene lost 5 bases and the J gene lost 10 bases, with 16 bases spanning the gap. Germline-derived CDR1 and CDR2 are SGHTA and FQGTGA. The length of the CDR3 is 13 residues. The CDR3 nucleotides are TGTGCCAGCAGCCCGGACTGGGACGGCTCGCAGTATTTT. Amino acids: CASSPDWDGSQYF.

CDR3: CASSTRTPSYEQYF. CDR3 in DNA: TGTGCCAGTAGTACCCGGACACCCTCCTACGAGCAGTACTTC. The V and J genes are TRBV19 and TRBJ2-7; tentative D call: TRBD1 (5 bases). The germline V gene has CDR1 LNHDA and CDR2 SQIVND (reference sequence). This CDR3 contains 14 residues. Trimming removed 4 bases from V and 0 bases from J, with 10 bases in between.

This clone occurred a few times. V is TRBV28 and J is TRBJ2-7; D is perhaps TRBD2 (5 bases). Trimming took off 6 bases at V and 3 bases at J, with 12 bases between the two ends. The germline CDR1 and CDR2 sequences are MDHEN and SYDVKM. The CDR3 length is 13 residues. In nucleotides, the CDR3 is TGTGCCAGCAGCCCCGGACTGGTCTACGAGCAGTACTTC. Amino acid sequence: CASSPGLVYEQYF.

This sequence joins TRBV5-1 and TRBJ2-7; 9 bases agree with TRBD1. The CDR3 covers 14 residues. Trimming cost V 0 bases and J 6 bases; bases outside gene matches: 4. Germline-derived CDR1 and CDR2 are SGHRS and YFSETQ. CDR3 in amino acids: CASSLADRGGEQYF. The CDR3 region has the DNA TGCGCCAGCAGCTTGGCGGACAGGGGCGGCGAGCAGTACTTC.

The chain employs TRBV6-5 and TRBJ1-2; TRBD1 is a possible D gene (5 bases). The CDR3 is 14 amino acids. Looked up from germline, CDR1 is MNHEY and CDR2 is SVGAGI. V shed 6 bases and J shed 3 bases, with 14 bases lying between them. The CDR3 nucleotides read TGTGCCAGCAGCCTTCGCAGAGGGGACTATGGCTACACCTTC. It encodes CASSLRRGDYGYTF.

The chain joins TRBV29-1 to TRBJ2-7; 12 bases agree with TRBD1. Per germline, CDR1 SQVTM and CDR2 ANQGSEA. The CDR3 contains 15 residues. After removal of 4 bases from V and 1 base from J, the junction contained 5 bases not matched to a gene. The CDR3 DNA follows: TGCAGCGTTGCCGGGACAGGGGGCGCTTCCTACGAGCAGTACTTC. It encodes CSVAGTGGASYEQYF.

This rearrangement joins TRBV19 to TRBJ1-2; possible D gene TRBD1, 5 bases. The germline V gene encodes CDR1 LNHDA and CDR2 SQIVND (reference sequence). V was clipped by 6 bases and J by 2 bases, with 25 bases between them. The CDR3 consists of 18 residues. The CDR3 here is CASRRGRDSQSLNYGYTF. Here the CDR3 DNA reads TGTGCCAGTAGGCGGGGGAGAGACAGCCAATCCTTAAACTATGGCTACACCTTC.

The CDR3 reads CASSPAQGDWSYEQYF. The CDR3 bases are TGTGCCAGCTCACCAGCGCAGGGGGATTGGTCCTACGAGCAGTACTTC. The rearrangement joins TRBV18 to TRBJ2-7, with 7 bases aligning to TRBD1. The CDR3 has 16 residues. Germline V gene data show CDR1 as KGHSH and CDR2 as LQKENI. The V segment lost 2 bases and the J segment 1 base; nucleotides outside the gene matches: 8.